This entry concerns a single T cell receptor beta chain. The data originate from a study of T cell changes during pregnancy in multiple sclerosis. The repertoire was sequenced with immunoSEQ multiplex PCR; TCRdb's copy has only in-frame clones and lacks some. The sample lists fewer than 15,000 clones; approximately 86% were seen once. In germline, CDR1 is SGHAT, CDR2 FQNNGV. Unmatched junction bases numbered 10, after V lost 5 bases and J lost 3 bases. CDR3 length equals 15 residues. This clonotype was sampled from a female donor with multiple sclerosis, enrolled in a pregnancy study. The chain links TRBV11-2 to TRBJ2-7, with 7 bases matching TRBD2. Specimen: CD8+ T cells from peripheral blood mononuclear cells, collected in the first trimester of pregnancy. CDR3 in amino acids: CASSLAVGGYYEQYF. The DNA of the CDR3 is TGTGCCAGCAGCCTGGCGGTGGGAGGGTACTACGAGCAGTACTTC.